The source of this T cell receptor (beta chain) is a study of identical twins. The germline V gene has CDR1 SGHNT and CDR2 YYREEE (reference sequence). CDR3 length: 15 amino acids. Trimming left V 1 base short and J 1 base short, with 11 bases between. The authors used template switching to add a universal primer site and gave cDNA unique molecular identifiers. TCRdb reprocessed the 5' RACE reads with MiXCR, giving one entry per CDR3 protein. The table lists under 350,000 distinct CDR3 sequences, less than 9.5% of them singletons. On this clonotype itself: Its antigen is not identified.

Notes on the study in general: Abundant beta clonotypes from cord blood bore fewer insertions; memory repertoires lacked this pattern. Twin-shared out-of-frame alpha sequences were enriched for low generation probability.

The sample was also reused in another study, on yellow fever vaccine responses in identical twins.

This clonotype was obtained from a woman aged 18-35 years in good health. The genes are TRBV5-4 and TRBJ2-5; D unclear. The sequenced sample consisted of CD8+ T cells sorted from blood. The CDR3 DNA reads TGTGCCAGCAGCTTGTTCTTAGGGTCCCAAGAGACCCAGTACTTC. Residues: CASSLFLGSQETQYF. The variable domain in full, completed from reference TRBV5-4 and TRBJ2-5, reads ETGVTQSPTHLIKTRGQQVTLRCSSQSGHNTVSWYQQALGQGPQFIFQYYREEENGRGNFPPRFSGLQFPNYSSELNVNALELDDSALYLCASSLFLGSQETQYFGPGTRLLVL.